The subject of this entry is one T cell receptor beta chain. Compared with the rest of its sample, this clonotype is medium-sized (0.01 to 0.1%). Its binding antigen is unknown. The input lacks base qualities; no much larger clone sits a single base away. These data belong to a study of T-cell reconstitution after alpha-beta-depleted transplantation in children (dated by TCRdb to about 2016). Regarding the complete study: T-cell immune reconstitution after TCRalphabeta/CD19-depleted allogeneic hematopoietic cell transplantation in children was quantitatively tracked in the study by means of TCR repertoire profiling.

Libraries were prepared through PCR. Sequencing was performed on an Illumina HiSeq 2500. Molecular barcoding was employed in the preparation of TCR libraries, with unique molecular identifiers being used to normalize TCRbeta repertoire quantification. TCRdb reran the public reads through fastp at Q25 and MiXCR, keeping productive beta chains. Rows with a matching CDR3 protein are joined into one entry that keeps the most common DNA and genes. The sample has 4,000 to 6,000 distinct CDR3 sequences on record, less than 9% of them singletons. About 1.8% of the sample lies in the top ten. Here is what the overall study found, with its caveats: Hyperexpanded clone frequencies declined over subsequent months; after one year, T-cell counts and TCRbeta diversity were mostly attributed to newly produced T cells. The high TCRbeta diversity at day 60 in some patients was ascribed to recipient T cells and intrathymic progenitors that had survived conditioning. The apparently early recovery of alphabetaT-cell counts about two months after transplant reportedly depended on only several hundred rapidly expanded clones that came from non-depleted graft cells.

Including the terminal cysteine and phenylalanine, the CDR3 comprises 14 residues. Solely the CDR3 DNA is kept, with 42 bases framed from the first base. Sequences SGHVS (CDR1) and FQNEAQ (CDR2) are obtained from the germline V gene. A distance of 7 bases separates the germline ends of V and J, which lose 1 base and 3 bases respectively. This specimen's time point label, interpreted: day 60 (about 2 months) after transplantation. What this sample's treatment or condition label stands for: allogeneic hematopoietic cell transplantation with graft depleted of TCRalphabeta T cells and CD19 B cells. Transplant recipients were children who received TCRalphabeta/CD19-depleted allogeneic hematopoietic cell grafts.

The material was PBMCs, mostly from graft donor cells, obtained 60 days after TCRalphabeta/CD19-depleted stem cell transplant. The V and J genes are TRBV7-8 and TRBJ1-5; no D gene call is confident. This sequence originates from a boy under two years old who had a stem cell transplant for SCID, so the T cells may come from the graft donor. The encoded CDR3 is CASSLERFNQPQHF. The DNA sequence reads TGTGCCAGCAGCTTAGAAAGGTTCAATCAGCCCCAGCATTTT.